This entry is about one TCR beta chain. What it binds is not known. This specimen belongs to a study of Graves' ophthalmopathy and Graves' hyperthyroidism. Study outcomes and limitations: Blood also carried most expanded thyroid clonotypes exceeding 0.001 frequency.

V lost 5 bases and J 0 bases, leaving 14 bases between the germline ends. The germline gives CDR1 MNHNS, CDR2 SASEGT. The CDR3 contains 15 residues. Scientists amplified the TCR beta CDR3 regions from RNA transcripts. Second-round multiplex PCR followed a first-round RT-PCR using HTBI primers. TCRdb ran MiXCR on the multiplex PCR reads and lists one entry per CDR3 protein. Of 40,000 to 45,000 distinct CDR3 sequences listed, more than 45% were seen once; the top ten hold 18%. Sequencing used peripheral blood. The sequence was obtained from an adult man with Graves' ophthalmopathy. The chain joins TRBV6-1 to TRBJ2-7; D may be TRBD1 (6 bases). CDR3 nucleotide sequence: TGTGCCAGCAGTTGGGGGCCGGGGAGCTCCTACGAGCAGTACTTC. Translation: CASSWGPGSSYEQYF.